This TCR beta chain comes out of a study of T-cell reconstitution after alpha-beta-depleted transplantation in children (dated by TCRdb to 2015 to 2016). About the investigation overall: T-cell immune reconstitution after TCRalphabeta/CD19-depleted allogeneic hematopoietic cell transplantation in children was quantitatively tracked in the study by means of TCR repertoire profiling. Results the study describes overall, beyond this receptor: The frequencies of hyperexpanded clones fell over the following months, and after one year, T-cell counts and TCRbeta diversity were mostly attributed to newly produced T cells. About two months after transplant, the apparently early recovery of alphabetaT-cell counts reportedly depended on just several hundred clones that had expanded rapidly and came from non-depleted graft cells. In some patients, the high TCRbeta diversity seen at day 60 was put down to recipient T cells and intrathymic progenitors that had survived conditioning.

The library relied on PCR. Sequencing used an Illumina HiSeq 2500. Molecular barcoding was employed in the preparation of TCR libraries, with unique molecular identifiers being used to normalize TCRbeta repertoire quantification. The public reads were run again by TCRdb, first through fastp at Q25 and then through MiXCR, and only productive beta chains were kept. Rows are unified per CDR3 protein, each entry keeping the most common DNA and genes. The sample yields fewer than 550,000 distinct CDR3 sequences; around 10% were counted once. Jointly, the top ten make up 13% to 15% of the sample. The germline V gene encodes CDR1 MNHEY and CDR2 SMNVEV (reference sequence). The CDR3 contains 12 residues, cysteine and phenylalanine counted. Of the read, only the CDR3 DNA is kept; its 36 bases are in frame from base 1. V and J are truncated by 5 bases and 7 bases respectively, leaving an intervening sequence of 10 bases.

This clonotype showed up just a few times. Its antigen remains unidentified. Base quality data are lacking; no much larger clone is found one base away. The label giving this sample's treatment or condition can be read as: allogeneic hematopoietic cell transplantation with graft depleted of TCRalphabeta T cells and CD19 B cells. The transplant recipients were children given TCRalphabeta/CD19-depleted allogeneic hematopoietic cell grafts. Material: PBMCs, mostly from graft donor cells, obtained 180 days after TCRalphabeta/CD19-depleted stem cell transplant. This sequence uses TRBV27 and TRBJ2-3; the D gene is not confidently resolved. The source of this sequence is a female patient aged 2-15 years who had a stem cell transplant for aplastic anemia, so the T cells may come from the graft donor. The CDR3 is CASSADAYTQYF. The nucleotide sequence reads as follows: TGTGCCAGCAGTGCGGACGCGTATACGCAGTATTTT.